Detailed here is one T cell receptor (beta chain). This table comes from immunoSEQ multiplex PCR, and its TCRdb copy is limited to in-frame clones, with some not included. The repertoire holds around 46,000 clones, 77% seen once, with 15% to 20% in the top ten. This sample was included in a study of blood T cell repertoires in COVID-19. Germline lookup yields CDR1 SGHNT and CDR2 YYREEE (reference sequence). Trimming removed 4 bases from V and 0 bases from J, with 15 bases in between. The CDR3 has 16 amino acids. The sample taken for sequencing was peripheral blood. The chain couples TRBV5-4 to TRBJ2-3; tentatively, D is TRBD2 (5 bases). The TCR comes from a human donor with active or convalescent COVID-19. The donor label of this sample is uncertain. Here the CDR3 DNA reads TGTGCCAGCAGCCCTCTAGAGGGAAGGAGCACAGATACGCAGTATTTT. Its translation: CASSPLEGRSTDTQYF.